Shown below are 29 T cell receptor beta chains from a single sample sequenced in a study of cytomegalovirus exposure and HLA in healthy donors (TCRdb year 2017). The library relied on the immunoSEQ multiplex PCR assay. For the multiplex PCR, a mixture combining 60 forward primers for TCR Vbeta segments and 13 reverse primers for TCR Jbeta segments was used. The table comes from immuneACCESS by way of TCRdb, which keeps in-frame sequences with V and J called. Part of the clones is missing from these tables; in studies checked, under half for an unresolved V gene and the rest for unknown reasons. This sample comprises roughly 90,000 clones, around 78% of them detected only once. Approximately 4.2% of the sample comes from the top ten. Sequenced input: PBMCs. The receptors were sampled from a woman aged 40 to 50 in good health and CMV-seropositive.

V and J are TRBV15 and TRBJ2-7; 8 bases line up with TRBD2. The CDR3 consists of 15 residues. The trim removed 0 bases at V and 6 bases at J, leaving 7 bases unmatched. Germline lookup yields CDR1 LNHNV and CDR2 YYDKDF (reference sequence). CDR3 protein: CATSRDIGAGGEQYF. As DNA, the CDR3 is TGTGCCACCAGCAGAGATATAGGGGCGGGAGGCGAGCAGTACTTC.

This chain connects TRBV6-5 to TRBJ2-1; 9 bases align to TRBD2. Germline V gene sequence: CDR1 MNHEY, CDR2 SVGAGI. V lost 6 bases, J lost 2 bases, and 5 bases stayed unmatched. The CDR3 is 15 residues long. CDR3 amino acids: CASSLLAGAYNEQFF. The CDR3 DNA reads TGTGCCAGCAGCCTATTAGCGGGAGCCTACAATGAGCAGTTCTTC.

This clone has only one observation. This chain connects TRBV6-6 to TRBJ2-4, with 9 nucleotides matching TRBD1. Germline CDR1 reads MNHNY; CDR2 reads SVGAGI (reference sequence). V shed 4 bases, J shed 0 bases, and the junction held 4 bases outside the gene matches. The CDR3 has 16 amino acids. As DNA, the CDR3 is TGTGCCAGCAGTTCCCGACAGGGGGTAGCCAAAAACATTCAGTACTTC. Its translation is CASSSRQGVAKNIQYF.

Notes on this clone: Compared with germline, one end of the junction differs, possibly owing to a read error. The chain recombines TRBV7-7 with TRBJ2-1; D is unclear. CDR3 size: 16 residues. Germline assignment: CDR1 SSHAT and CDR2 FNYEAQ (reference sequence). The CDR3 nucleotides read TGTGCTAGCAGCCAAAGTTACCAAACTACCTACAATGAGCAGTTCTTC. Translating gives CASSQSYQTTYNEQFF.

The chain combines TRBV4-3 with TRBJ2-5; no clear D gene. The CDR3 length is 14 residues. Trimming took 5 bases from V and 2 from J, leaving 12 bases between them. Germline V CDR1 and CDR2: LGHNA, YSLEER. The CDR3 DNA reads as TGCGCCAGCAGCACCCGACTCCTACAAGAGACCCAGTACTTC. Translation: CASSTRLLQETQYF.

The chain links TRBV2 to TRBJ1-4, with D tentatively TRBD1 (5 bases). Between the trimmed V and J ends, which lost 4 bases and 7 bases, there was a span of 10 bases. This CDR3 spans 13 amino acids. Germline loops: CDR1 SNHLY, CDR2 FYNNEI. The chain's CDR3 is CASSGITGEKLFF. The DNA of the CDR3 is TGTGCCAGCAGTGGAATAACAGGTGAAAAACTGTTTTTT.

J is TRBJ2-2 and V is TRBV4-3, with TRBD1 matching over 10 bases. V lost 2 bases and J lost 7; bases outside the gene matches: 4. The CDR3 contains 15 residues. Germline V gives CDR1 LGHNA, CDR2 YSLEER. The CDR3 loop reads CASSQPDRGHGELFF. For the CDR3, the DNA is TGCGCCAGCAGCCAACCAGACAGGGGGCACGGGGAGCTGTTTTTT.

The chain couples TRBV2 to TRBJ1-2, with 9 bases aligning to TRBD1. The germline CDR1 and CDR2 sequences are SNHLY and FYNNEI. Trimming removed 0 bases from V and 8 bases from J; junction bases left unmatched: 10. This CDR3 spans 16 amino acids. CDR3 DNA sequence: TGTGCCAGCAGTGAAGCGCTTAGGGACAGGGTTGCCGGCTACACCTTC. This gives the protein CASSEALRDRVAGYTF.

Points on this clone: The same CDR3 is also encoded by other DNA sequences in this sample. The chain couples TRBV7-3 to TRBJ2-3; unclear D gene. CDR1 is SGHTA and CDR2 is FQGTGA in the germline V gene. Trimming cost V 6 bases and J 0 bases, with 4 bases left between them. This CDR3 has 12 residues. The CDR3 spells CASSSSTDTQYF. The CDR3 DNA reads as TGTGCCAGCAGTTCTAGCACAGATACGCAGTATTTT.

This clone has only a few counts. The chain couples TRBV27 to TRBJ2-3; 7 bases fit TRBD2. Germline V CDR1 and CDR2: MNHEY, SMNVEV (reference sequence). The CDR3 is 15 amino acids. With 5 bases clipped from V and 4 bases from J, the junction kept 9 bases outside the gene matches. The CDR3 DNA reads as TGTGCCAGCAGTCCACTGGTGGGAGGGCCAGATACGCAGTATTTT. It translates to CASSPLVGGPDTQYF.

J is TRBJ2-5 and V is TRBV10-3, with a tentative D call TRBD1 (7 bases). The CDR3 is 16 amino acids. V was pared by 10 bases and J by 0 bases, with 21 bases between. The V gene's germline CDR1 is ENHRY and CDR2 SYGVKD. This CDR3 is CASGSRDREYQETQYF. The DNA of the CDR3 is TGTGCCAGTGGGTCGCGGGACAGAGAGTACCAAGAGACCCAGTACTTC.

The chain combines TRBV7-6 with TRBJ2-1; maybe TRBD2 (6 bases). Trimming cost V 5 bases and J 6 bases, with 20 bases left between them. This CDR3 comprises 16 residues. Germline CDR1 is SGHVS and CDR2 is FNYEAQ. The CDR3 is CASSPTTSPRANEQFF. DNA for the CDR3: TGTGCCAGCAGCCCGACAACTAGCCCCCGAGCCAATGAGCAGTTCTTC. The whole variable domain, remainder taken from reference TRBV7-6 and TRBJ2-1, is GAGVSQSPRYKVTKRGQDVALRCDPISGHVSLYWYRQALGQGPEFLTYFNYEAQQDKSGLPNDRFSAERPEGSISTLTIQRTEQRDSAMYRCASSPTTSPRANEQFFGPGTRLTVL.

The chain links TRBV27 to TRBJ1-1; 8 nucleotides line up with TRBD1. Germline V gene data show CDR1 as MNHEY and CDR2 as SMNVEV (reference sequence). The V and J ends lost 4 bases and 5 bases, in that order; junction bases with no gene match: 15. The CDR3 extends over 17 amino acids. The CDR3 region has the DNA TGTGCCAGCAGTTCACCCCCCCGGACAGGGCCGAGGACTGAAGCTTTCTTT. This gives the protein CASSSPPRTGPRTEAFF.

This rearrangement joins TRBV2 to TRBJ2-1; TRBD2 matches 7 bases. The CDR3 has 16 residues. Trimming cost V 6 bases and J 7 bases; bases outside gene matches: 15. From germline, CDR1 is SNHLY and CDR2 FYNNEI. CDR3 DNA sequence: TGTGCCAGCAGGATCGAGCGGGGACGGCCGATGAATGAGCAGTTCTTC. Translation: CASRIERGRPMNEQFF.

This clone was found a few times. The gene calls are TRBV4-1 and TRBJ2-3, with TRBD1 matching 9 bases. The CDR3 runs 14 residues. J was trimmed by 4 bases and V by 2 bases; bases with no gene match: 1. Germline assignment: CDR1 MGHRA and CDR2 YSYEKL. The CDR3 DNA follows: TGCGCCAGCAGCCAAACAGGGGGCGCAGATACGCAGTATTTT. It specifies CASSQTGGADTQYF.

The chain has TRBV6-1 and TRBJ2-5; weak D call: TRBD2 (5 bases). CDR1 MNHNS and CDR2 SASEGT come from the germline V gene. The V end was cut by 5 bases, the J end by 6 bases, with 10 bases between. CDR3 length: 12 residues. This CDR3 reads CASSHPGKTQYF. The CDR3 coding sequence is TGTGCCAGCAGTCATCCCGGGAAGACCCAGTACTTC.

The V and J genes are TRBV19 and TRBJ1-5, with D hard to call. The V end was cut by 3 bases, the J end by 1 base, with 13 bases between. The CDR3 is 16 residues long. Germline CDR1 is LNHDA and CDR2 is SQIVND (reference sequence). The DNA for the CDR3 is TGTGCCAGTAGTATTAGTTCACGGGGAAGCAATCAGCCCCAGCATTTT. Its translation: CASSISSRGSNQPQHF.

The rearrangement joins TRBV5-4 to TRBJ2-1; maybe TRBD1 (6 bases). Trimming removed 4 bases at V and 2 bases at J, with 10 bases between. Germline CDR1 and CDR2: SGHNT and YYREEE (reference sequence). The CDR3 loop spans 14 amino acids. CDR3 coding DNA: TGTGCCAGCAGCGCCCGGGACACCTACAATGAGCAGTTCTTC. Translating gives CASSARDTYNEQFF.

This clone has a single count. The chain couples TRBV11-3 to TRBJ2-1; 7 positions agree with TRBD2. Germline trimming cut 6 bases from V and 9 bases from J; bases unmatched to any gene: 17. The CDR3 is made up of 16 amino acids. The germline gives CDR1 SGHNT, CDR2 YENEEA. CDR3 in amino acids: CASRRGMTSSFGEQFF. DNA of the CDR3: TGTGCCAGCAGACGAGGTATGACTAGCTCTTTCGGTGAGCAGTTCTTC.

The chain couples TRBV19 to TRBJ2-3; TRBD1 might be the D (6 bases). V gave up 3 bases and J gave up 3 bases, with 10 bases separating them. The CDR3 totals 14 residues. Germline values: CDR1 LNHDA, CDR2 SQIVND (reference sequence). CDR3 bases: TGTGCCAGTAGTATTGGGGGCGCGACAGATACGCAGTATTTT. As protein: CASSIGGATDTQYF.

This sequence joins TRBV5-1 and TRBJ2-3, with 7 nucleotides matching TRBD2. The CDR3 consists of 16 residues. Per germline, CDR1 SGHRS and CDR2 YFSETQ. Trimming at V came to 2 bases and at J to 2 bases, leaving 8 bases not matched to a gene. Written as DNA, the CDR3 is TGCGCCAGCAGCTTTTCTAGCGGCCTAAACACAGATACGCAGTATTTT. Amino acids: CASSFSSGLNTDTQYF. Based on the CDR3 plus reference TRBV5-1 and TRBJ2-3, the full variable domain is KAGVTQTPRYLIKTRGQQVTLSCSPISGHRSVSWYQQTPGQGLQFLFEYFSETQRNKGNFPGRFSGRQFSNSRSEMNVSTLELGDSALYLCASSFSSGLNTDTQYFGPGTRLTVL.

The chain has TRBV19 and TRBJ2-7, with 9 bases fitting TRBD1. The CDR3 is made up of 15 amino acids. V lost 6 bases, J lost 5 bases, and 11 bases stayed unmatched. The germline V gene has CDR1 LNHDA and CDR2 SQIVND (reference sequence). The CDR3 region is CASSQGTGLMDEQYF. DNA of the CDR3: TGTGCCAGTAGCCAGGGGACAGGGTTGATGGACGAGCAGTACTTC.

The J gene is TRBJ2-2, the V gene TRBV19; D unclear. The CDR3 has 12 residues. Per germline, CDR1 LNHDA and CDR2 SQIVND (reference sequence). The ends were cut back, 5 bases at V and 3 bases at J, with 4 bases in the middle. The DNA of the CDR3 is TGTGCCAGTAGTCACTACACCGGGGAGCTGTTTTTT. It yields the protein CASSHYTGELFF.

The chain carries TRBV4-3 and TRBJ1-2; a possible D gene is TRBD1 (5 bases). CDR1 LGHNA and CDR2 YSLEER come from the germline V gene. V lost 4 bases and J lost 4, with 10 bases in between. The CDR3 totals 13 residues. DNA for the CDR3: TGCGCCAGCAGCCCCGGAGGGGTCTATGGCTACACCTTC. It translates to CASSPGGVYGYTF.

The gene calls are TRBV11-2 and TRBJ1-1; D is undetermined. Trimming cost V 7 bases and J 1 base, with 10 bases left between them. The CDR3 covers 13 residues. The germline V gene encodes CDR1 SGHAT and CDR2 FQNNGV. Here the CDR3 reads CASTVRQNTEAFF. DNA of the CDR3: TGTGCCAGCACCGTTCGACAGAACACTGAAGCTTTCTTT.

This clone was seen a handful of times. The chain links TRBV30 to TRBJ1-2; 10 bases fit TRBD1. V was clipped by 3 bases and J by 6 bases; unmatched bases: 10. The CDR3 length is 15 residues. CDR1 is GTSNPN, CDR2 SVGIG, per germline (reference sequence). The CDR3 region is CAWRGLGTGVDGYTF. The CDR3 bases are TGTGCCTGGAGAGGTTTGGGGACAGGGGTGGATGGCTACACCTTC. The full variable domain, in which reference TRBV30 and TRBJ1-2 provide the parts outside the CDR3, is SQTIHQWPATLVQPVGSPLSLECTVEGTSNPNLYWYRQAAGRGLQLLFYSVGIGQISSEVPQNLSASRPQDRQFILSSKKLLLSDSGFYLCAWRGLGTGVDGYTFGSGTRLTVV.

By proportion, this clone is medium-sized. Written as DNA, the CDR3 is TGTGCCAGCAGCCAAGTACTAGGTGGAGAAGCTTTCTTT. Amino acid sequence: CASSQVLGGEAFF. The rearrangement uses TRBV4-2 and TRBJ1-1; D gene uncertain. Looked up from germline, CDR1 is LGHNA and CDR2 is YNFKEQ. The CDR3 length is 13 residues. The V end lost 1 base, the J end lost 8 bases, and 11 bases lay between the germline ends.

This rearrangement joins TRBV19 to TRBJ1-5; D is undetermined. The V end lost 2 bases, the J end lost 6 bases, and 14 bases lay between the germline ends. The CDR3 is made up of 15 amino acids. Germline values: CDR1 LNHDA, CDR2 SQIVND (reference sequence). The CDR3: CASSISRTESQPQHF. The CDR3 DNA reads TGTGCCAGTAGTATATCCAGGACTGAAAGTCAGCCCCAGCATTTT.

This chain connects TRBV14 to TRBJ2-5; no definite D call. CDR1 is SGHDN and CDR2 is FVKESK in the germline V gene. V lost 0 bases and J 0 bases, leaving 17 bases between the germline ends. This CDR3 is built from 18 residues. In DNA, the CDR3 is TGTGCCAGCAGCCAAGATAAATCATTTTGGCAGAACCAAGAGACCCAGTACTTC. Translated, it gives CASSQDKSFWQNQETQYF.